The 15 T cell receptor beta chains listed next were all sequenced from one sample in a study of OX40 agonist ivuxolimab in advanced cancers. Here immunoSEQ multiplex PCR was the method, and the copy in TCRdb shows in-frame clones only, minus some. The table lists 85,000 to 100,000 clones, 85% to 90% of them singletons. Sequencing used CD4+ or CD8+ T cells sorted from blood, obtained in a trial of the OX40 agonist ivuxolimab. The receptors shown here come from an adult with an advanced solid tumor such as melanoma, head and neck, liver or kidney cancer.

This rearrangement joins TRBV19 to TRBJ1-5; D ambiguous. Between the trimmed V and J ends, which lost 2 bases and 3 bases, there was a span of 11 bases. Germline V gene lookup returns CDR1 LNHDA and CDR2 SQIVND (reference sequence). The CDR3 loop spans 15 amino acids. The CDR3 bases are TGTGCCAGTAGTATATTAGAGGGATCCAATCAGCCCCAGCATTTT. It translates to CASSILEGSNQPQHF.

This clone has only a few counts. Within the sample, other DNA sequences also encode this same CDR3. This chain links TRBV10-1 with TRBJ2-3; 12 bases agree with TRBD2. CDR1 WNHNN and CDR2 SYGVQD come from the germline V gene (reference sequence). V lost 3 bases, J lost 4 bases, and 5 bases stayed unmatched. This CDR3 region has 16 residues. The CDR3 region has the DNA TGCGCCAGCAGTGAATCTAGCGGGGGGGCCTCAGATACGCAGTATTTT. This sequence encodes CASSESSGGASDTQYF.

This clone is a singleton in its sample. The CDR3 loop reads CASSPRDSTYEQYF. CDR3 DNA: TGTGCCAGCTCACCACGGGACTCGACCTACGAGCAGTACTTC. V and J are TRBV18 and TRBJ2-7, with D perhaps matching TRBD2 (6 bases). Per germline, CDR1 KGHSH and CDR2 LQKENI. There are 14 residues in the CDR3. Trimming left V 1 base short and J 2 bases short, with 9 bases between.

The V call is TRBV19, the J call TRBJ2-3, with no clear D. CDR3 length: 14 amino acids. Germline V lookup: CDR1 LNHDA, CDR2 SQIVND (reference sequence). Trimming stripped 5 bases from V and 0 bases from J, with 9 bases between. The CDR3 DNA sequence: TGTGCCAGTAGTGTCGACCGGAGCACAGATACGCAGTATTTT. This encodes CASSVDRSTDTQYF.

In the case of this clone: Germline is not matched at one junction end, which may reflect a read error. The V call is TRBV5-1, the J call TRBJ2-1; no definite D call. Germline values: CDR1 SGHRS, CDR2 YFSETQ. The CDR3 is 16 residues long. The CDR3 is CASNLAGQDSYNEQFF. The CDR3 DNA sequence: TGCGCCAGCAACTTGGCCGGTCAGGACTCCTACAATGAGCAGTTCTTC.

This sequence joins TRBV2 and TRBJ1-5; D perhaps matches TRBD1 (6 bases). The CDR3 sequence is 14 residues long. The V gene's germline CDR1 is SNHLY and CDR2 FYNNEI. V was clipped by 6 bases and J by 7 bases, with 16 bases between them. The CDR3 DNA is TGTGCCAGCAGAGGAGGACAGAACAGGCAGCCCCAGCATTTT. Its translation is CASRGGQNRQPQHF.

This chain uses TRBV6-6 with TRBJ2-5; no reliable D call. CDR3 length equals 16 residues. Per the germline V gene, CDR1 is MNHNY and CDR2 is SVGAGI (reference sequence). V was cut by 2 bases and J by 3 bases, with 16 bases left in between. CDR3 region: CASSYTLRDAEETQYF. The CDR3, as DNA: TGTGCCAGCAGTTACACCCTCCGCGACGCCGAAGAGACCCAGTACTTC.

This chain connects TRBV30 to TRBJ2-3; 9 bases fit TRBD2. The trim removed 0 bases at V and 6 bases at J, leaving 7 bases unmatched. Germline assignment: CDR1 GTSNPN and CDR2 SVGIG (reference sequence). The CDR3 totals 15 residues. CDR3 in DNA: TGTGCCTGGAGTGTGGGACTAGCCGCAGGGGATACGCAGTATTTT. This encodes CAWSVGLAAGDTQYF.

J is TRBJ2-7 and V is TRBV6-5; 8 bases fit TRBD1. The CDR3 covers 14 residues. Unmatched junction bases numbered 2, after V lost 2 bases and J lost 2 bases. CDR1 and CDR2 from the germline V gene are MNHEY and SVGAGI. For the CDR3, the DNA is TGTGCCAGCAGTTACGCGGACAGGGCCTACGAGCAGTACTTC. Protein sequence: CASSYADRAYEQYF.

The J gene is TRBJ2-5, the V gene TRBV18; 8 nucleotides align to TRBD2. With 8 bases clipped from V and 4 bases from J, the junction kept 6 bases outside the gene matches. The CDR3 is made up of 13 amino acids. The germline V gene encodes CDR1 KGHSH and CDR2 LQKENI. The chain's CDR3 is CASKAGVGETQYF. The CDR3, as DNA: TGTGCCAGCAAAGCGGGGGTTGGAGAGACCCAGTACTTC.

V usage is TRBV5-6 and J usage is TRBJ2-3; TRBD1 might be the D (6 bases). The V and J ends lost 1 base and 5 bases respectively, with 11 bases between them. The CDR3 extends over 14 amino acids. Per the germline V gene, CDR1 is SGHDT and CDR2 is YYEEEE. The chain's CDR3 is CASSLPAGVDTQYF. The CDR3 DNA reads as TGTGCCAGCAGCTTGCCTGCAGGGGTAGATACGCAGTATTTT.

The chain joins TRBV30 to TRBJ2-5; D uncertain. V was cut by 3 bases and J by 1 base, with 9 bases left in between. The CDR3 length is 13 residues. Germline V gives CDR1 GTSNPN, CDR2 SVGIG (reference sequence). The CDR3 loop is CAWRSGSQETQYF. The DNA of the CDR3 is TGTGCCTGGAGATCAGGCAGCCAAGAGACCCAGTACTTC.

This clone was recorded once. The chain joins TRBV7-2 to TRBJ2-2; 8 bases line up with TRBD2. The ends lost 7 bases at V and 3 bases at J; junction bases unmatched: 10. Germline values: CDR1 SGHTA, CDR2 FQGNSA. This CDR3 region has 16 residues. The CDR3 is CASTRGGVADTGELFF. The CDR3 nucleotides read TGTGCCAGCACCCGGGGGGGGGTGGCAGACACCGGGGAGCTGTTTTTT.

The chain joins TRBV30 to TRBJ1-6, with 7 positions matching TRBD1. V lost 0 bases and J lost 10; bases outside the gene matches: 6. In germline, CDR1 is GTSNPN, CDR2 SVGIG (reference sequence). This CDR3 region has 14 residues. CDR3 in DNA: TGTGCCTGGAGTGTACGACAGGGTATGTCACCCCTCCACTTT. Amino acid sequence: CAWSVRQGMSPLHF. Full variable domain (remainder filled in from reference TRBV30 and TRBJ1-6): SQTIHQWPATLVQPVGSPLSLECTVEGTSNPNLYWYRQAAGRGLQLLFYSVGIGQISSEVPQNLSASRPQDRQFILSSKKLLLSDSGFYLCAWSVRQGMSPLHFGNGTRLTVT.

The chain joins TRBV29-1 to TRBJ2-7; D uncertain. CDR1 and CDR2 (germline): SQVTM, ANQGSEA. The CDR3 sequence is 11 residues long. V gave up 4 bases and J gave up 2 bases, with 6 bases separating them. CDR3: CSVVSAYEQYF. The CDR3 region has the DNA TGCAGCGTTGTCTCAGCCTACGAGCAGTACTTC.